Listed below are T cell receptor beta chains from one sample, sequenced in a study of control samples from healthy donors and cancer patients. Libraries were prepared by immunoSEQ multiplex PCR; TCRdb keeps only in-frame clonotypes and omits some of them. Seen here are 90,000 to 100,000 clones, 75% to 85% observed once, and the top ten hold about 10%. Source material: blood. These receptors all stem from a woman under 40 in good health. CDR3s include the opening cysteine and the closing phenylalanine or tryptophan.

j_call v_call cdr3_aa
TRBJ1-5 TRBV19 CASSITGKVSNQPQHF
TRBJ2-7 TRBV2 CASKPPARVSEQYF
TRBJ2-7 TRBV18 CASSFSGGPYEQYF
TRBJ2-7 TRBV18 CASSPLDRDEQYF
TRBJ1-4 TRBV11-2 CASSLGNSEVWFF
TRBJ1-1 TRBV29-1 CSFIKGAPLTQAFF
TRBJ2-7 TRBV3-1/TRBV3-2 CASSRQGAYEQYF
TRBJ2-3 TRBV7-2 CASRGGGYTDTQYF
TRBJ1-1 TRBV5-1 CASSLALETEAFF
TRBJ2-6 TRBV6-2/TRBV6-3 CASSLPGQAHGANVLTF
TRBJ2-7 TRBV19 CASSIGALQEQYF
TRBJ2-7 TRBV5-1 CASSHRQNSYEQYF
TRBJ1-2 TRBV5-4 CASSPETFNYGYTF
TRBJ2-7 TRBV14 CASSQVLSSYEQYF
TRBJ1-6 TRBV5-6 CASRRGQGRSPLHF
TRBJ1-1 TRBV6-5 CASSYFPGANTEAFF
TRBJ2-5 TRBV30 CAWSVHPFTGGQVETQYF
TRBJ2-4 TRBV7-2 CASSLGGSAKNIQYF
TRBJ1-2 TRBV5-4 CASSSPTGTGLGYTF
TRBJ2-2 TRBV19 CASSKPGVHTGELFF
TRBJ1-3 TRBV7-2 CASSQADRGNTIYF
TRBJ1-5 TRBV23-1 CASISLRGRAGSQPQHF
TRBJ2-1 TRBV9 CASSVVPGGANEQFF
TRBJ2-5 TRBV7-2 CASSLTSGGLETQYF
TRBJ2-7 TRBV3-1/TRBV3-2 CASSPGLATYEQYF
TRBJ1-2 TRBV29-1 CSVELQGGYGYTF
TRBJ1-4 TRBV5-1 CASSPRPPQTNEKLFF
TRBJ2-1 TRBV3-1/TRBV3-2 CASSQAAGVAGAEQFF
TRBJ2-7 TRBV9 CASSPLGTGQGEQYF
TRBJ2-2 TRBV5-8 CASSQPPGRINTGELFF
TRBJ2-3 TRBV6-2/TRBV6-3 CASSYNRGRTDTQYF
TRBJ1-2 TRBV9 CASSDGGEVYGYTF
TRBJ2-4 TRBV2 CASSELAGAGAKNIQYF
TRBJ1-6 TRBV19 CASSFLGQSNSPLHF
TRBJ2-1 TRBV29-1 CSVDRQGSYNEQFF
TRBJ2-1 TRBV10-3 CAIGTALGNEQFF
TRBJ1-2 TRBV7-2 CASSFRTDYGYTF
TRBJ1-2 TRBV6-2/TRBV6-3 CASSQTGYYGYTF
TRBJ1-4 TRBV7-8 CASSLTDGEKLFF
TRBJ1-5 TRBV6-2/TRBV6-3 CASSFGGQVINQPQHF
TRBJ2-7 TRBV5-6 CASSLLGAYEQYF